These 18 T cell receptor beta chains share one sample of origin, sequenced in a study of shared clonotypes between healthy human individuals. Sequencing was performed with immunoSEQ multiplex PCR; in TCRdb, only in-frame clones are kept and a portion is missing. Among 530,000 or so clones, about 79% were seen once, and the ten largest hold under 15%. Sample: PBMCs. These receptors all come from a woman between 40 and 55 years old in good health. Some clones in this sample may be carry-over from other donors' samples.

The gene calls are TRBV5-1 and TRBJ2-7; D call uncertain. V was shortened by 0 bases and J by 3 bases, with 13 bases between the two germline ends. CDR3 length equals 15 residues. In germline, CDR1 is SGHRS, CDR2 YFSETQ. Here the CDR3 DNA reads TGCGCCAGCAGCTTGGAGCCAGGCCCTTACTACGAGCAGTACTTC. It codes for CASSLEPGPYYEQYF.

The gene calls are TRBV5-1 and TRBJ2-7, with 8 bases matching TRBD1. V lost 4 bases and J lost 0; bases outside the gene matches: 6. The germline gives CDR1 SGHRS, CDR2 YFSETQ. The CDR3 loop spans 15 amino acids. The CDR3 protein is CASSLTGGNSYEQYF. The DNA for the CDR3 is TGCGCCAGCAGCCTCACAGGGGGAAACTCCTACGAGCAGTACTTC.

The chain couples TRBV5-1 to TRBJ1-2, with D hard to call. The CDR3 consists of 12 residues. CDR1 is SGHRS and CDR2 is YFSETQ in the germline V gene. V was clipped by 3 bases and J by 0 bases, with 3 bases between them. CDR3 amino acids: CASSYTNYGYTF. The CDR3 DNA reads TGCGCCAGCAGCTACACTAACTATGGCTACACCTTC.

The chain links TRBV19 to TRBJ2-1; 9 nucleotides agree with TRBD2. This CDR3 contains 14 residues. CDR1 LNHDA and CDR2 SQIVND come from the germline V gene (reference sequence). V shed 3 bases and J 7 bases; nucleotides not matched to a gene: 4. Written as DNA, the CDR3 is TGTGCCAGTAGTATTTTAGCGGGAGTTAATGAGCAGTTCTTC. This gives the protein CASSILAGVNEQFF.

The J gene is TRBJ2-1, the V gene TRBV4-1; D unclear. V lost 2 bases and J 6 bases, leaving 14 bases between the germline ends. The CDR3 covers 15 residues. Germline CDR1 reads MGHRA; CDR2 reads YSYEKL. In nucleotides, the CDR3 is TGCGCCAGCAGCCAACCCCTCAAGTCTACCAATGAGCAGTTCTTC. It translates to CASSQPLKSTNEQFF.

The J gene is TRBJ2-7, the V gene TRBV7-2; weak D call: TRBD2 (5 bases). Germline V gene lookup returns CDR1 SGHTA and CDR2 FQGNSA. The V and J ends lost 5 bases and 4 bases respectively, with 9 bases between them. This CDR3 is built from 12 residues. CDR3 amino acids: CASSRGWYEQYF. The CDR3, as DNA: TGTGCCAGCAGCAGAGGGTGGTACGAGCAGTACTTC.

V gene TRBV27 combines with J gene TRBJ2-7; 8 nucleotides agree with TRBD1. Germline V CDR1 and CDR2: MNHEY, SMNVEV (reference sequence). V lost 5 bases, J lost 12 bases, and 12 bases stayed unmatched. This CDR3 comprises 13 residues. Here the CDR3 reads CASSVTGGSAWYF. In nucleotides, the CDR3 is TGTGCCAGCAGTGTAACAGGGGGGAGTGCATGGTACTTC.

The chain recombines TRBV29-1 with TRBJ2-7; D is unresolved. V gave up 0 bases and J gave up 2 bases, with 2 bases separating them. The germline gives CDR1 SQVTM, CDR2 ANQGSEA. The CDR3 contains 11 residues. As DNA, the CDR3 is TGCAGCGTTGAAGAGGCCTACGAGCAGTACTTC. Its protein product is CSVEEAYEQYF.

CDR3 coding DNA: TGTGCCAGCAGTTACTCGTCCGGGGGCAATCAGCCCCAGCATTTT. Translated: CASSYSSGGNQPQHF. V is TRBV6-5 and J is TRBJ1-5; D gene uncertain. The ends were cut back, 0 bases at V and 2 bases at J, with 8 bases in the middle. The CDR3 consists of 15 residues. Germline V CDR1 and CDR2: MNHEY, SVGAGI.

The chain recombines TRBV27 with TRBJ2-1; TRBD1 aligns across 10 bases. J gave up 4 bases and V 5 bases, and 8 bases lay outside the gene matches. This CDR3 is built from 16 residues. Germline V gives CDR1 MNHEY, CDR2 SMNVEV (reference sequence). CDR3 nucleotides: TGTGCCAGCAGTACCGGGGGGACAGGGGCTTACAATGAGCAGTTCTTC. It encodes CASSTGGTGAYNEQFF.

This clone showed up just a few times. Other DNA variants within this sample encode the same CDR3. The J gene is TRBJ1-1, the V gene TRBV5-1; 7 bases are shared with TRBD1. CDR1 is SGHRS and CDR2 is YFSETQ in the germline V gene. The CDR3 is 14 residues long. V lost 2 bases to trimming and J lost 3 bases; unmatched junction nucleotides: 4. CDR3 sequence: CASSLQGSDTEAFF. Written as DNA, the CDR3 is TGCGCCAGCAGCTTACAGGGGAGTGACACTGAAGCTTTCTTT.

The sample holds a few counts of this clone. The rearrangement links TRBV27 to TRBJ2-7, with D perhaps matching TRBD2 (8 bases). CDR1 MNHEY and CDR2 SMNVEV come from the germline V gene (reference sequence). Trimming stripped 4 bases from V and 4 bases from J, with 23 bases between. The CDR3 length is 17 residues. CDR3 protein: CASSSTLDRAGGYEQYF. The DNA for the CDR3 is TGTGCCAGCAGTTCTACCCTAGACAGGGCGGGAGGTTACGAGCAGTACTTC.

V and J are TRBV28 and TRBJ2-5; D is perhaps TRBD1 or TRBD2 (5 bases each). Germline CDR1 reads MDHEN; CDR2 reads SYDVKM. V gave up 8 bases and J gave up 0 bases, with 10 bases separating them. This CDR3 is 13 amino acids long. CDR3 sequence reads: CASARGNQETQYF. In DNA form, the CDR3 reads TGTGCCAGCGCGAGGGGTAACCAAGAGACCCAGTACTTC.

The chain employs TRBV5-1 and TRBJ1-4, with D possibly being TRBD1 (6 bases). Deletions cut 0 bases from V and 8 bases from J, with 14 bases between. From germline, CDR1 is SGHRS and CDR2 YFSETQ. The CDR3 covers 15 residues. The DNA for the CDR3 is TGCGCCAGCAGCTTGGTGGGGGCAGAGGTAGAAAAACTGTTTTTT. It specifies CASSLVGAEVEKLFF.

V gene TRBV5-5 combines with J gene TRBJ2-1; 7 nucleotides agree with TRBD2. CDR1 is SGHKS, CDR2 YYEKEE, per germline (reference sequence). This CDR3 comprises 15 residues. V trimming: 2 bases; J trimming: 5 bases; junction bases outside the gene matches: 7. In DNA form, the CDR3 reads TGTGCCAGCAGCTTTCGGGGGGTTGGCAACAATGAGCAGTTCTTC. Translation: CASSFRGVGNNEQFF.

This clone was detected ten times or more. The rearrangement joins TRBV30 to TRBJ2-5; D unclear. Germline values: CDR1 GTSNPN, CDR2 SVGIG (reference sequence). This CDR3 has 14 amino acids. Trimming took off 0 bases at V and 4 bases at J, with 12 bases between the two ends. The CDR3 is CAWSVRARRETQYF. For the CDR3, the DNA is TGTGCCTGGAGTGTTAGAGCGCGGCGAGAGACCCAGTACTTC.

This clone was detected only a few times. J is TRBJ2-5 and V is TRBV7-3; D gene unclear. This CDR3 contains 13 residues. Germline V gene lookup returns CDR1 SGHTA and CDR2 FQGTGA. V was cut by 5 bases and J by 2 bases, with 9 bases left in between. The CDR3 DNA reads TGTGCCAGCAGCCCTCGGGCGCAAGAGACCCAGTACTTC. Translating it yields CASSPRAQETQYF.

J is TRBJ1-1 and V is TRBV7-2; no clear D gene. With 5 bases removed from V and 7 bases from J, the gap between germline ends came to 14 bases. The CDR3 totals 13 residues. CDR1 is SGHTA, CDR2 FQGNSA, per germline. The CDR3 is CASSAHQALEAFF. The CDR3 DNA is TGTGCCAGCAGCGCCCACCAGGCCCTTGAAGCTTTCTTT.